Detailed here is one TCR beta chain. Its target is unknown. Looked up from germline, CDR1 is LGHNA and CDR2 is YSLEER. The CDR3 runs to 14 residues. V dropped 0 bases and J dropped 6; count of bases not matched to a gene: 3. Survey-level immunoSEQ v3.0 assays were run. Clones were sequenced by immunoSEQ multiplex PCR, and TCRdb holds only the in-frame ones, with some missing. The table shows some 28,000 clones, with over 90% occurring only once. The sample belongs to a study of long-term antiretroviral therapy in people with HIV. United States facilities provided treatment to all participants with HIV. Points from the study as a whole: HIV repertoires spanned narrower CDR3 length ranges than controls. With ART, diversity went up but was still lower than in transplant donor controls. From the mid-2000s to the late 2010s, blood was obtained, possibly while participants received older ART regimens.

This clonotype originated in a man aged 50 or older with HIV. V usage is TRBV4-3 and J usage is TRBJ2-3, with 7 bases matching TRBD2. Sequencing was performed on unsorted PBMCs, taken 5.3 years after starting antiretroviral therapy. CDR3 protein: CASSQDRAGDTQYF. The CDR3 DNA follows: TGCGCCAGCAGCCAAGATAGAGCGGGGGATACGCAGTATTTT.